The present T cell receptor beta chain was sequenced within a study of vaccination and CD4 T cells after COVID-19. Across the study: Post-COVID draws came a median approximately 94 days after diagnosis (range 35 to 161).

At the Johns Hopkins FTIC core, DNA taken from cultured CD4+ T cells was sequenced by way of the Oncomine TCR Beta short-read assay. Genomic DNA was extracted from cultured CD4+ T cells. MiXCR, applied by TCRdb to the PCR reads, yields one record per CDR3 protein. The repertoire holds roughly 14,000 distinct CDR3 sequences, with under 60% as singletons. CDR3 size: 15 residues. The germline V and J ends were trimmed by 3 bases and 1 base, with 10 bases remaining between them. CDR1 and CDR2 from the germline V gene are LNHDA and SQIVND (reference sequence). Study observations and caveats: Early post-infection timepoints were not included, and relatively few convalescent patients were studied.

Treatment indicated: roughly 10-day PBMC culture with coronavirus spike peptide pools or control peptides (ViraFEST assay). Under the ViraFEST approach, antigen-specific T cells were expanded with peptide pools and TCRs subsequently sequenced. This clonotype was seen only a few times. Antigen specificity is unknown. The sequencing here drew on CD4+ T cells from blood, cultured in vitro, taken before SARS-CoV-2 vaccination. This chain joins TRBV19 and TRBJ1-5, with D maybe TRBD1 (5 bases). The TCR sequence derives from a human donor who had recovered from COVID-19. The CDR3 coding sequence is TGTGCCAGTAGTATGTGGGGGGAGAGCAATCAGCCCCAGCATTTT. Its translation is CASSMWGESNQPQHF.